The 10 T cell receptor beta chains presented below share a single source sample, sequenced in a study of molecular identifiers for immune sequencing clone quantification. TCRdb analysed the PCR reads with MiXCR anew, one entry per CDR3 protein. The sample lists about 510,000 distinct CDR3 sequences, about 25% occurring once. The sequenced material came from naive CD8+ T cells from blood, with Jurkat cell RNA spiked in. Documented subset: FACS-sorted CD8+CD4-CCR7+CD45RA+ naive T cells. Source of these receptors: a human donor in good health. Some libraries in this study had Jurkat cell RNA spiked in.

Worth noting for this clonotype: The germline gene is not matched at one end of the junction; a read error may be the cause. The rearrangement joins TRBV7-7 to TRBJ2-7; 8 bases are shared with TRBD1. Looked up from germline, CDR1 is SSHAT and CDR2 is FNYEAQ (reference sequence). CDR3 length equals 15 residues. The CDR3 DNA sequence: TGTGCTAGCAGCTTAGGGCAGGGGGCCGACTACGAGCAGTACTTC. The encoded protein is CASSLGQGADYEQYF.

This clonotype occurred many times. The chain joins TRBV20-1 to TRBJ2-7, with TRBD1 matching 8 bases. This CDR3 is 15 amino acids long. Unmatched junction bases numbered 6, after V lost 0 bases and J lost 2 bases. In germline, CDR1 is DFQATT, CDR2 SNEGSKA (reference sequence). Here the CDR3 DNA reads TGCAGTGCTAGAGAGACCGGGACAGGTCCCTACGAGCAGTACTTC. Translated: CSARETGTGPYEQYF.

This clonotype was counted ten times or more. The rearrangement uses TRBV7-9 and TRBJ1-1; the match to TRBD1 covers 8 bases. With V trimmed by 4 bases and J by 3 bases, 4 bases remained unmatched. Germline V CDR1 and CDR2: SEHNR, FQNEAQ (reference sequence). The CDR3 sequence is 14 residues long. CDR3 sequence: CASSSPDRDTEAFF. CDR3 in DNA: TGTGCCAGCAGCTCCCCGGACAGGGACACTGAAGCTTTCTTT.

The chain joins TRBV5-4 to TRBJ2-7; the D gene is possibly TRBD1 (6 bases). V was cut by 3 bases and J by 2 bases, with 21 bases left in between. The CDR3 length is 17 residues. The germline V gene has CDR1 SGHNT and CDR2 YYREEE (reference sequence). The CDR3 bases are TGTGCCAGCAGCTACACCACAGGGTCCTACCAAGCCTACGAGCAGTACTTC. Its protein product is CASSYTTGSYQAYEQYF.

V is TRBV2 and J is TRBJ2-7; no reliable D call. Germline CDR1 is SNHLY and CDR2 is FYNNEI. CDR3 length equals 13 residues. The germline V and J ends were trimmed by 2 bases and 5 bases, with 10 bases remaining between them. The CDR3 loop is CASSELGVDEQYF. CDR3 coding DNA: TGTGCCAGCAGTGAACTGGGCGTGGACGAGCAGTACTTC.

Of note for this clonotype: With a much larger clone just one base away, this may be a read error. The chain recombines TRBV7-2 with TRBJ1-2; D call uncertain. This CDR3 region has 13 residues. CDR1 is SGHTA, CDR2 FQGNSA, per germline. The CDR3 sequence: CASSLPTNYGDTF. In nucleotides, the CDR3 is TGTGCCAGCAGCTTACCCACTAACTATGGCGACACCTTC.

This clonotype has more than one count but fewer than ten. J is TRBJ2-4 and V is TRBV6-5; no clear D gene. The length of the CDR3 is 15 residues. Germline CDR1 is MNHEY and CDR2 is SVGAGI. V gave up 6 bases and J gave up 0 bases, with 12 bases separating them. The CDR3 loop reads CASRPVPLAKNIQYF. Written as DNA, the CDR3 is TGTGCCAGCAGGCCAGTTCCGTTAGCCAAAAACATTCAGTACTTC.

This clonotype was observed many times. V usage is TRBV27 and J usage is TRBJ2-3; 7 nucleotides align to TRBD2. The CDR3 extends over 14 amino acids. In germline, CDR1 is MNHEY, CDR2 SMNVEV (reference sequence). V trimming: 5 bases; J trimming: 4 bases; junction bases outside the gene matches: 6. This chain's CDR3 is CASSPRTRADTQYF. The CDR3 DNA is TGTGCCAGCAGTCCCCGGACTAGGGCAGATACGCAGTATTTT.

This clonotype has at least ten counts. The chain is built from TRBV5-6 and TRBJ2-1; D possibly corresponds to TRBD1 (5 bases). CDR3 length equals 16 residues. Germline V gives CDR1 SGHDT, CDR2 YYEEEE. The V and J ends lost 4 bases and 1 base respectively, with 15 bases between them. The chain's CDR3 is CASSRNTGPSYNEQFF. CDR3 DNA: TGTGCCAGCAGCAGAAACACAGGTCCTTCCTACAATGAGCAGTTCTTC. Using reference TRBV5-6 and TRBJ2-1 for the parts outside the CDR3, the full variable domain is DAGVTQSPTHLIKTRGQQVTLRCSPKSGHDTVSWYQQALGQGPQFIFQYYEEEERQRGNFPDRFSGHQFPNYSSELNVNALLLGDSALYLCASSRNTGPSYNEQFFGPGTRLTVL.

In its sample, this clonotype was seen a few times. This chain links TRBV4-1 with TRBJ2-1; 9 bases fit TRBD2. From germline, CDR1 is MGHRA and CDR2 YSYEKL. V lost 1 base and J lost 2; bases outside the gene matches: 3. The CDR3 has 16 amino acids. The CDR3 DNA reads TGCGCCAGCAGCCAAGGATTAGCGGGGGCCTACAATGAGCAGTTCTTC. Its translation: CASSQGLAGAYNEQFF.